This T cell receptor beta chain was observed in a study of tumor T cells in aggressive B-cell lymphoma. Between the trimmed V and J ends, which lost 0 bases and 7 bases, there was a span of 13 bases. The CDR3 is 14 residues long. Germline V gives CDR1 SGHRS, CDR2 YFSETQ. Clones were sequenced by immunoSEQ multiplex PCR, and TCRdb holds only the in-frame ones, with some missing. The sample holds 2,000 to 2,500 clones, 85% seen once. Sequencing was performed on tumor tissue. This chain connects TRBV5-1 to TRBJ1-2; D remains ambiguous. The TCR originated in an adult with diffuse large B cell lymphoma. The CDR3 sequence: CASSLAREGIGYTF. In DNA, the CDR3 is TGCGCCAGCAGCTTGGCCCGTGAGGGCATTGGCTACACCTTC. The variable domain in full, with the rest retrieved from reference TRBV5-1 and TRBJ1-2, is KAGVTQTPRYLIKTRGQQVTLSCSPISGHRSVSWYQQTPGQGLQFLFEYFSETQRNKGNFPGRFSGRQFSNSRSEMNVSTLELGDSALYLCASSLAREGIGYTFGSGTRLTVV.